The T cell receptor (beta chain) described here comes from a study of blood T cell repertoires in COVID-19. Whole-study context: Spain, Italy and the United States supplied samples that represented acute and convalescent COVID-19. Nucleic acid was either cDNA or gDNA, and it came from T cells, B-cell-depleted T cells, or PBMCs.

The V gene's germline CDR1 is ENHRY and CDR2 SYGVKD. The CDR3 runs 16 residues. With 1 base clipped from V and 1 base from J, the junction kept 3 bases outside the gene matches. In the original processing: Reference gene primers were amplified, and this amplification served to estimate nucleated cell counts. Measured with immunoSEQ multiplex PCR; TCRdb has only the in-frame clones, and not every one. V and J calls and clone size come straight from that table; D and trimming were deduced from the DNA. The sample contains 120,000 to 150,000 clones, 81% of which appear only once. The clonotype comes from a human donor with acute or convalescent COVID-19. The donor label of this sample is uncertain. V usage is TRBV10-3 and J usage is TRBJ2-1; 8 bases line up with TRBD1. Material for sequencing was peripheral blood. CDR3 nucleotides: TGTGCCATCAGTGAGTGGACAGGGACGTCCTACAATGAGCAGTTCTTC. Translated, it gives CAISEWTGTSYNEQFF.